Presented here are 29 T cell receptor beta chains from one specimen sequenced in a study of blood T cell repertoires in COVID-19. Clones were read by immunoSEQ multiplex PCR, and TCRdb kept only the in-frame ones, dropping some. The data show over 400,000 clones, roughly 88% seen once. Input material: peripheral blood. The source of these receptors is a woman aged 25 to 39 with active or convalescent COVID-19.

V usage is TRBV27 and J usage is TRBJ2-3, with 7 bases matching TRBD2. Germline CDR1 reads MNHEY; CDR2 reads SMNVEV (reference sequence). Unmatched junction bases numbered 9, after V lost 9 bases and J lost 3 bases. This CDR3 is 14 amino acids long. CDR3 nucleotide sequence: TGTGCCAGTTGGGCGGGAGAGTCGACAGATACGCAGTATTTT. This sequence encodes CASWAGESTDTQYF.

This clone showed up just a few times. The chain carries TRBV2 and TRBJ2-6; a weak D match, TRBD2 (6 bases). CDR3 length: 15 residues. V lost 7 bases to trimming and J lost 2 bases, with 12 bases between them. Germline assignment: CDR1 SNHLY and CDR2 FYNNEI. CDR3 sequence (DNA): TGTGCCAGCATACGGGAGCCTGCTGGGGCCAACGTCCTGACTTTC. Amino acids: CASIREPAGANVLTF. Variable domain in full (rest from reference TRBV2 and TRBJ2-6): EPEVTQTPSHQVTQMGQEVILRCVPISNHLYFYWYRQILGQKVEFLVSFYNNEISEKSEIFDDQFSVERPDGSNFTLKIRSTKLEDSAMYFCASIREPAGANVLTFGAGSRLTVL.

The CDR3 DNA reads TGTGCCAGCAGTACGACAGGGGATCAGCCCCAGCATTTT. Its translation is CASSTTGDQPQHF. This chain links TRBV12-3 or TRBV12-4 with TRBJ1-5, with 8 bases identical to TRBD1. The CDR3 length is 13 residues. V lost 5 bases and J lost 5; bases outside the gene matches: 2.

The V call is TRBV5-5, the J call TRBJ2-2; D is possibly TRBD2 (5 bases). Germline V CDR1 and CDR2: SGHKS, YYEKEE (reference sequence). This CDR3 spans 15 amino acids. The V end was cut by 2 bases, the J end by 7 bases, with 15 bases between. The CDR3 nucleotides are TGTGCCAGCAGCTTTGGAGCGAATCGGGGCGGGGAGCTGTTTTTT. It yields the protein CASSFGANRGGELFF.

The chain joins TRBV4-1 to TRBJ2-5, with 7 positions matching TRBD1. Trimming removed 2 bases from V and 0 bases from J; junction bases left unmatched: 12. The CDR3 loop spans 18 amino acids. Looked up from germline, CDR1 is MGHRA and CDR2 is YSYEKL. CDR3 loop: CASSQQKLGTAYQETQYF. CDR3 nucleotide sequence: TGCGCCAGCAGCCAACAAAAACTAGGGACAGCATACCAAGAGACCCAGTACTTC.

The chain links TRBV27 to TRBJ2-2; 7 positions match TRBD2. This CDR3 spans 14 amino acids. V shed 3 bases and J 3 bases; nucleotides not matched to a gene: 1. CDR1 MNHEY and CDR2 SMNVEV come from the germline V gene (reference sequence). The CDR3, as DNA: TGTGCCAGCAGTTTCGGGGGGTACACCGGGGAGCTGTTTTTT. Translation: CASSFGGYTGELFF.

This clone occurred once. The chain combines TRBV7-6 with TRBJ1-3, with TRBD1 matching 11 bases. After removal of 5 bases from V and 8 bases from J, the junction contained 8 bases not matched to a gene. The CDR3 is 15 residues long. Germline V gene data show CDR1 as SGHVS and CDR2 as FNYEAQ. The CDR3 sequence is CASSLGTGGRDTIYF. The CDR3 DNA reads TGTGCCAGCAGCCTTGGGACAGGGGGACGAGACACCATATATTTT.

The chain links TRBV5-1 to TRBJ2-5, with D perhaps TRBD1 (5 bases). This CDR3 region has 15 residues. Per germline, CDR1 SGHRS and CDR2 YFSETQ. Trimming left V 3 bases short and J 6 bases short, with 18 bases between. CDR3 nucleotide sequence: TGCGCCAGCAGCTCCTACCCCCAGGGTAAGAAGACCCAGTACTTC. Translation: CASSSYPQGKKTQYF.

In DNA, the CDR3 is TGTGCCAGCAGTCGACTAGCGGGAGGGTCAGATACGCAGTATTTT. Its protein is CASSRLAGGSDTQYF. V usage is TRBV27 and J usage is TRBJ2-3; TRBD2 aligns across 14 bases. The germline CDR1 and CDR2 sequences are MNHEY and SMNVEV (reference sequence). This CDR3 is built from 15 residues. The junction had 2 bases not matched to a gene; V was cut back by 5 bases and J by 4 bases.

This clone was observed once. The chain uses TRBV5-4 and TRBJ2-1; the match to TRBD2 covers 7 bases. J was trimmed by 5 bases and V by 0 bases; bases with no gene match: 5. The CDR3 has 15 amino acids. The V gene's germline CDR1 is SGHNT and CDR2 YYREEE (reference sequence). The CDR3 nucleotides read TGTGCCAGCAGCTTGGCGAATGCGGGGGACAATGAGCAGTTCTTC. Its translation: CASSLANAGDNEQFF. Based on the CDR3 plus reference TRBV5-4 and TRBJ2-1, the full variable domain is ETGVTQSPTHLIKTRGQQVTLRCSSQSGHNTVSWYQQALGQGPQFIFQYYREEENGRGNFPPRFSGLQFPNYSSELNVNALELDDSALYLCASSLANAGDNEQFFGPGTRLTVL.

Note on this clone: Other DNA sequences of this sample code for an identical CDR3. The V gene is TRBV13, the J gene TRBJ1-1; D not certain. Trimming removed 0 bases from V and 3 bases from J, with 5 bases in between. The CDR3 runs to 13 residues. Germline V gene data show CDR1 as PRHDT and CDR2 as FYEKMQ (reference sequence). The CDR3 loop reads CASSLGRYTEAFF. In DNA, the CDR3 is TGTGCCAGCAGCTTAGGCAGGTACACTGAAGCTTTCTTT.

The J gene is TRBJ1-1, the V gene TRBV6-5; TRBD1 is a possible D gene (6 bases). V was cut by 0 bases and J by 0 bases, with 11 bases left in between. This CDR3 comprises 16 residues. Germline CDR1 MNHEY, CDR2 SVGAGI. The CDR3 DNA follows: TGTGCCAGCAGTTACTCACCGGGACAAGTGAACACTGAAGCTTTCTTT. Translation: CASSYSPGQVNTEAFF.

This clone was recorded a few times. The chain combines TRBV15 with TRBJ1-2; a weak D match, TRBD1 (6 bases). Germline CDR1 reads LNHNV; CDR2 reads YYDKDF (reference sequence). The CDR3 is made up of 14 amino acids. Trimming stripped 0 bases from V and 4 bases from J, with 9 bases between. The CDR3 coding sequence is TGTGCCACCAGCAGAGAGGGGGCTGGCTATGGCTACACCTTC. Protein sequence: CATSREGAGYGYTF.

As to this clone: At the DNA level, this CDR3 is encoded by other sequences in the same sample as well. The chain joins TRBV3-1 (or the pseudogene TRBV3-2) to TRBJ2-4; maybe TRBD2 (6 bases). The CDR3 runs to 17 residues. Germline V CDR1 and CDR2: LGHDT, YNNKEL (reference sequence). Trimming stripped 8 bases from V and 6 bases from J, with 26 bases between. Here the CDR3 reads CASRLSNGGYDRNIQYF. As DNA, the CDR3 is TGTGCCAGCCGACTCTCGAACGGGGGTTACGATCGAAACATTCAGTACTTC.

V is TRBV7-9 and J is TRBJ1-1; D gene unclear. This CDR3 has 17 residues. The germline CDR1 and CDR2 sequences are SEHNR and FQNEAQ (reference sequence). V was shortened by 4 bases and J by 0 bases, with 18 bases between the two germline ends. The CDR3 DNA reads TGTGCCAGCAGCTCTGACTTTTCGACGGAAATGAACACTGAAGCTTTCTTT. It translates to CASSSDFSTEMNTEAFF.

The V and J genes are TRBV6-1 and TRBJ1-5; weak D call: TRBD1 (6 bases). The germline V gene has CDR1 MNHNS and CDR2 SASEGT. Trimming cost V 0 bases and J 9 bases, with 18 bases left between them. The CDR3 is made up of 16 amino acids. CDR3 sequence (DNA): TGTGCCAGCAGTGAAGCGATTGGGGACAAAGCTCGGCCCCAGCATTTT. Translating gives CASSEAIGDKARPQHF.

V and J are TRBV30 and TRBJ2-2; maybe TRBD1 (6 bases). Trimming took 0 bases from V and 0 from J, leaving 8 bases between them. The CDR3 runs 15 residues. Germline V gene lookup returns CDR1 GTSNPN and CDR2 SVGIG (reference sequence). This CDR3 reads CAWSVGGANTGELFF. CDR3 sequence (DNA): TGTGCCTGGAGTGTAGGGGGAGCGAACACCGGGGAGCTGTTTTTT. The entire variable domain, with the rest obtained from reference TRBV30 and TRBJ2-2, is as follows: SQTIHQWPATLVQPVGSPLSLECTVEGTSNPNLYWYRQAAGRGLQLLFYSVGIGQISSEVPQNLSASRPQDRQFILSSKKLLLSDSGFYLCAWSVGGANTGELFFGEGSRLTVL.

The rearrangement links TRBV19 to TRBJ1-1, with D hard to call. Germline V lookup: CDR1 LNHDA, CDR2 SQIVND (reference sequence). The CDR3 loop spans 14 amino acids. The V gene lost 3 bases and the J gene lost 2 bases, with 10 bases spanning the gap. CDR3 sequence reads: CASSIDYGNTEAFF. The DNA of the CDR3 is TGTGCCAGTAGTATCGATTACGGTAACACTGAAGCTTTCTTT.

The chain joins TRBV6-5 to TRBJ2-5, with 7 bases fitting TRBD1. The CDR3 runs 12 residues. The germline gives CDR1 MNHEY, CDR2 SVGAGI. Unmatched junction bases numbered 3, after V lost 6 bases and J lost 5 bases. The CDR3 sequence is CASRSDRETQYF. Here the CDR3 DNA reads TGTGCCAGCAGATCGGACAGGGAGACCCAGTACTTC.

This sequence joins TRBV28 and TRBJ1-3, with D perhaps TRBD1 (5 bases). V lost 8 bases to trimming and J lost 0 bases, with 11 bases between them. The CDR3 is made up of 14 amino acids. CDR1 MDHEN and CDR2 SYDVKM come from the germline V gene. In nucleotides, the CDR3 is TGTGCCAGCCAATTGGGGCCCTCTGGAAACACCATATATTTT. Its protein is CASQLGPSGNTIYF.

This clone was counted only a few times. This sequence joins TRBV3-1 (or the pseudogene TRBV3-2) and TRBJ2-7, with TRBD1 matching 9 bases. The ends lost 1 base at V and 4 bases at J; junction bases unmatched: 8. The germline gives CDR1 LGHDT, CDR2 YNNKEL (reference sequence). The CDR3 is made up of 16 amino acids. DNA of the CDR3: TGTGCCAGCAGCCAAGCTCGGTCGGACAGGGGATACGAGCAGTACTTC. This gives the protein CASSQARSDRGYEQYF.

This clone was observed once. V is TRBV5-4 and J is TRBJ1-2; no definite D call. Germline lookup yields CDR1 SGHNT and CDR2 YYREEE (reference sequence). The CDR3 is 11 residues long. Deletions cut 4 bases from V and 8 bases from J, with 9 bases between. The CDR3: CASSGQIGYTF. CDR3 coding DNA: TGTGCCAGCAGCGGGCAGATCGGCTACACCTTC.

The chain recombines TRBV5-1 with TRBJ2-2; TRBD2 agrees at 11 bases. V gave up 4 bases and J gave up 6 bases; unmatched junction bases: 5. Germline V CDR1 and CDR2: SGHRS, YFSETQ. The CDR3 runs to 15 residues. CDR3 nucleotides: TGCGCCAGCAGCCCCACTAGCGGGAGACCCGGGGAGCTGTTTTTT. Protein sequence: CASSPTSGRPGELFF.

This clone was counted only a few times. This chain uses TRBV6-6 with TRBJ1-2; 7 nucleotides align to TRBD1. After removal of 2 bases from V and 7 bases from J, the junction contained 13 bases not matched to a gene. Germline V lookup: CDR1 MNHNY, CDR2 SVGAGI (reference sequence). CDR3 size: 16 residues. The CDR3: CASSYPEQGRRSGYTF. The CDR3, as DNA: TGTGCCAGCAGTTACCCAGAACAGGGGAGGAGAAGTGGCTACACCTTC.

This chain uses TRBV11-2 with TRBJ2-3; 11 bases fit TRBD2. From germline, CDR1 is SGHAT and CDR2 FQNNGV. The ends lost 5 bases at V and 4 bases at J; junction bases unmatched: 11. The CDR3 length is 17 residues. The chain's CDR3 is CASSVTLAGAGPDTQYF. The CDR3 DNA is TGTGCCAGCAGCGTAACACTAGCGGGAGCTGGGCCAGATACGCAGTATTTT.

The J gene is TRBJ1-5, the V gene TRBV19; the match to TRBD1 covers 7 bases. Per germline, CDR1 LNHDA and CDR2 SQIVND (reference sequence). The ends lost 3 bases at V and 3 bases at J; junction bases unmatched: 5. The CDR3 has 15 residues. This CDR3 reads CASSMMTGSNQPQHF. The CDR3 region has the DNA TGTGCCAGTAGTATGATGACAGGGTCCAATCAGCCCCAGCATTTT.

This chain joins TRBV6-5 and TRBJ1-2; D remains ambiguous. Trimming took off 2 bases at V and 10 bases at J, with 8 bases between the two ends. The CDR3 extends over 11 amino acids. Per the germline V gene, CDR1 is MNHEY and CDR2 is SVGAGI. The CDR3 loop is CASSYGQNYTF. In DNA, the CDR3 is TGTGCCAGCAGTTACGGGCAGAACTACACCTTC.

The CDR3 nucleotides read TGTGCCAGCAGCGCTTACTTGGTTCCCTACGAGCAGTACTTC. Its translation: CASSAYLVPYEQYF. The chain has TRBV9 and TRBJ2-7; no clear D gene. This CDR3 region has 14 residues. The V end was cut by 3 bases, the J end by 2 bases, with 12 bases between. CDR1 is SGDLS and CDR2 is YYNGEE in the germline V gene.

The V and J genes are TRBV3-1 (or the pseudogene TRBV3-2) and TRBJ1-4; the match to TRBD1 covers 9 bases. The V gene end was trimmed by 2 bases and the J gene end by 5 bases; junction bases not matched to a gene: 3. The CDR3 extends over 15 amino acids. CDR1 LGHDT and CDR2 YNNKEL come from the germline V gene (reference sequence). CDR3 residues: CASSQHGTGNEKLFF. The DNA of the CDR3 is TGTGCCAGCAGCCAACATGGGACAGGGAATGAAAAACTGTTTTTT.